This T cell receptor beta chain was identified during a study of PD-1 blockade in classical Hodgkin lymphoma. Broader study findings: Whatever underlies the repertoire differences (possibly disease activity or prior therapy) remains undefined. CD4+ TCR diversity climbed significantly by C4D1, unlike CD8+ TCR diversity. Complete responders started with a diversity level that resembled newly diagnosed patients at baseline.

Sample time point: cycle 4 day 1 (C4D1), after less than 7 weeks of nivolumab. Each of the patients experienced relapse following autologous stem cell transplantation, and their brentuximab vedotin exposure differed. CD4+ T cells were purified from thawed PBMCs by negative selection. Best responses were complete response, partial response or progressive disease. TCRdb's copy holds only in-frame clones and misses some; the assay was immunoSEQ multiplex PCR. The data hold 27,000 or so clones, with more than 80% observed a single time. The CDR3 has 16 amino acids. The germline V gene encodes CDR1 MRHNA and CDR2 SNTAGT. Losses at the gene ends were 5 bases for V and 3 bases for J; bases not matched to a gene: 8. On this clone itself: The antigen is not known.

The rearrangement links TRBV6-4 to TRBJ2-1; 9 nucleotides line up with TRBD2. The sequencing used CD4+ T cells from blood, collected before the fourth cycle of nivolumab. The receptor was isolated from a human donor with classical Hodgkin lymphoma. The CDR3 region has the DNA TGTGCCAGCAGTCCCCGAGAACTAGCGGGCTACAATGAGCAGTTCTTC. Protein: CASSPRELAGYNEQFF.